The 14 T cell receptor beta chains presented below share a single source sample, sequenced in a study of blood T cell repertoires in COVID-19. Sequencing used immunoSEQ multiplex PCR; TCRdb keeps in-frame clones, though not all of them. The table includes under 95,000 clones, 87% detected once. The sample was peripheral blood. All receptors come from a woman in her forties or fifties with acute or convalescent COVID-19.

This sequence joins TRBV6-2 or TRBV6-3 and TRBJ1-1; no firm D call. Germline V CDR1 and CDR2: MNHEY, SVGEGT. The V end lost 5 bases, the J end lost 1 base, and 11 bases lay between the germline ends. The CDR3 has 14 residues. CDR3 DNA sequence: TGTGCCAGCAGTGTTCTCATCGGGAACACTGAAGCTTTCTTT. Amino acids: CASSVLIGNTEAFF.

Here the CDR3 reads CASSYTTGGWYEQFF. CDR3 sequence (DNA): TGTGCCAGCAGTTATACGACAGGGGGCTGGTATGAGCAGTTCTTC. The chain recombines TRBV6-6 with TRBJ2-1, with 10 bases identical to TRBD1. Per the germline V gene, CDR1 is MNHNY and CDR2 is SVGAGI (reference sequence). The V segment lost 3 bases and the J segment 8 bases; nucleotides outside the gene matches: 7. This CDR3 region has 15 residues.

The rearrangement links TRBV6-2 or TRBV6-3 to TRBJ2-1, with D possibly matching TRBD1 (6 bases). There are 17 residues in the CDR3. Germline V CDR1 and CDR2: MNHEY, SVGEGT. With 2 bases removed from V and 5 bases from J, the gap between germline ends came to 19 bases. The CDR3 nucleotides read TGTGCCAGCAGTTACGCTGAGGGGCAGGGGCCGAACAATGAGCAGTTCTTC. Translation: CASSYAEGQGPNNEQFF.

CDR3 in DNA: TGTGCCAGCTCCCCCAGCGGTGGAAACACCATATATTTT. It translates to CASSPSGGNTIYF. The V call is TRBV9, the J call TRBJ1-3; the D is unclear. The ends were cut back, 7 bases at V and 3 bases at J, with 11 bases in the middle. Germline V CDR1 and CDR2: SGDLS, YYNGEE. The CDR3 spans 13 residues.

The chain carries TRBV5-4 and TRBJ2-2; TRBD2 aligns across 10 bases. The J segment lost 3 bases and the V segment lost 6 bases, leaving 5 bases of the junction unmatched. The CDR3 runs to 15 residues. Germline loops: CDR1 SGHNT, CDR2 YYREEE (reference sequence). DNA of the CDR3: TGTGCCAGCAACCTAGCGGGAGTTGACACCGGGGAGCTGTTTTTT. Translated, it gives CASNLAGVDTGELFF.

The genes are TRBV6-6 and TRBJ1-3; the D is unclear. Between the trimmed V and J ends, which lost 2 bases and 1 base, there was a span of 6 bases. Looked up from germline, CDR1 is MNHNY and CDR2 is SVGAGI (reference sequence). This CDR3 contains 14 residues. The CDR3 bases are TGTGCCAGCAGTTACGAGGCATCTGGAAACACCATATATTTT. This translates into CASSYEASGNTIYF.

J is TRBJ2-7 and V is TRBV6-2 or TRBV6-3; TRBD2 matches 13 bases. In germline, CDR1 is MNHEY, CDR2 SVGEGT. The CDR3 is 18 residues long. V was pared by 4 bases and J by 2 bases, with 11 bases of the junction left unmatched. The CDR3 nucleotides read TGTGCCAGCAGTTCCCCCTCGACGACTAGCGGGAGGCCCTACGAGCAGTACTTC. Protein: CASSSPSTTSGRPYEQYF.

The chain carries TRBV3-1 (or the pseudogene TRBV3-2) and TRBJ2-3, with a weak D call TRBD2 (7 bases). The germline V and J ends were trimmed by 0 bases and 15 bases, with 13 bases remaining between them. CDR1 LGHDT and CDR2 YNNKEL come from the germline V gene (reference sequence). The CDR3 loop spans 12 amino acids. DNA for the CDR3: TGTGCCAGCAGCCAAGAGGGGGGGCCTGGTTATTTT. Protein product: CASSQEGGPGYF.

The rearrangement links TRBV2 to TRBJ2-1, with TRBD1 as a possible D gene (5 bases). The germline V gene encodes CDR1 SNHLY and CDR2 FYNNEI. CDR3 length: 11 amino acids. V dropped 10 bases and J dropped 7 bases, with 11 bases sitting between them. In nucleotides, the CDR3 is TGTGCCATAGGGGCCGGGAATGAGCAGTTCTTC. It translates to CAIGAGNEQFF.

CDR3 loop: CASSLDGTGGFYEQYF. CDR3 in DNA: TGTGCCAGCAGCTTGGACGGGACAGGGGGTTTCTACGAGCAGTACTTC. The chain uses TRBV5-4 and TRBJ2-7, with 11 positions matching TRBD1. Germline loops: CDR1 SGHNT, CDR2 YYREEE (reference sequence). Trimming removed 0 bases from V and 3 bases from J; junction bases left unmatched: 5. The CDR3 consists of 16 residues. The full variable domain, its missing parts supplied by reference TRBV5-4 and TRBJ2-7, is ETGVTQSPTHLIKTRGQQVTLRCSSQSGHNTVSWYQQALGQGPQFIFQYYREEENGRGNFPPRFSGLQFPNYSSELNVNALELDDSALYLCASSLDGTGGFYEQYFGPGTRLTVT.

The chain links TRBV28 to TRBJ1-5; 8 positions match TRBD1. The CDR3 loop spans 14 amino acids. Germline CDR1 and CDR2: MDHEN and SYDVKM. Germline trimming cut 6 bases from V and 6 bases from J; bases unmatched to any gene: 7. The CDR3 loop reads CASSQNRGAQPQHF. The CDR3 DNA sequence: TGTGCCAGCAGCCAGAACAGGGGGGCTCAGCCCCAGCATTTT.

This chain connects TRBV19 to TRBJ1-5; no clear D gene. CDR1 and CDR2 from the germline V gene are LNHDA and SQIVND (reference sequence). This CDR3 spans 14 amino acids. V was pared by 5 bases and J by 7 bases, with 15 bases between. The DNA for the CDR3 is TGTGCCAGTAGTCTTCCGGGGAGGAGACAGCCCCAGCATTTT. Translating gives CASSLPGRRQPQHF.

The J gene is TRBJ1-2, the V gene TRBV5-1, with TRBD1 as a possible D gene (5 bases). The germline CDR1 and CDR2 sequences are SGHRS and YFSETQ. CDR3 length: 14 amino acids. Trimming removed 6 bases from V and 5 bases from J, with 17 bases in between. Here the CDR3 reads CASTSGETPYGYTF. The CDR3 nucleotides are TGCGCCAGCACCTCGGGGGAAACACCATATGGCTACACCTTC.

The CDR3 protein is CATSDFRQGGEKLFF. As DNA, the CDR3 is TGTGCCACCAGTGATTTCCGACAGGGTGGCGAAAAACTGTTTTTT. This chain links TRBV24-1 with TRBJ1-4; TRBD1 matches 7 bases. Losses at the gene ends were 1 base for V and 8 bases for J; bases not matched to a gene: 6. The germline V gene has CDR1 KGHDR and CDR2 SFDVKD. The CDR3 spans 15 residues.